This TCR beta chain comes out of a study of T cells in Graves' hyperthyroidism and ophthalmopathy (dated by TCRdb to about 2019). In terms of the full investigation: Peripheral blood was collected at initial diagnosis, before any treatment. The 100 discovery patients were divided at random into training and test sets in a 7:3 ratio. Prospective prediction of ophthalmopathy was tested in an independent validation cohort consisting of 18 hyperthyroidism patients and approximately 16 patients who later progressed to ophthalmopathy. To identify TCR V-J signatures that set the groups apart, the researchers used a discovery cohort of 100 patients, made up of 40 to 45 with Graves' ophthalmopathy and 57 with stable Graves' hyperthyroidism. After blood sampling, hyperthyroidism patients were treated with methimazole at a starting dose of 30 mg daily, and ophthalmopathy patients were treated with high-dose intravenous methylprednisolone. The study also compared thyroid tissue and blood T-cell repertoires from 5 to 7 Graves' hyperthyroidism patients. The paper describes TCR Vbeta CDR3 sequencing of 120 to 150 peripheral blood samples, made up of about 41 ophthalmopathy patients, roughly 75 hyperthyroidism patients and 17 progressor patients.

The TCR beta CDR3 regions were amplified from the RNA transcripts. The first round of RT-PCR for the TCR CDR3 was performed with the HTBI primer set and the Qiagen OneStep RT-PCR kit. Libraries were constructed in a second round of multiplex PCR, after which size selection and purification were performed. Sequencing of the libraries was done on an Illumina HiSeq2000 using paired-end 100 bp reads. The study's own analysis went as follows. SOAPnuke was used to process the raw data, removing reads that contained adapters or uncalled bases, had a mean Phred below 15, or lacked an exact match to the constant primer or identifier. High-quality paired reads were merged using COPE v1.2.5, and each unique nucleotide sequence was defined as a clonotype. MiTCR v1.1 was used to align the clonotypes against IMGT TRBV, TRBD and TRBJ reference segments. The analysis was restricted to V-J combinations with a frequency above 0.0001, which together covered 99.2% of the repertoires. The TCS score was defined as F50 (clonal expansion) divided by E x V (chaos), with BLOSUM62-based TCRdist calculated between CDR3 peptides within each V-J. Welch's t-statistics and random forest reduced several hundred V-J features to roughly 13, which were used in a naive Bayes classifier (R e1071). Using fastp trimming at Q25 and MiXCR clonotype assembly, TCRdb reanalyzed the public sequencing data and kept in-frame beta chains. Here each entry gathers all rows of one CDR3 protein and keeps the most common genes and DNA. In this record, the V and J calls reflect TCRdb's handling and not the investigators' own analysis. The sample data list over 500,000 distinct CDR3 sequences, and 15% to 20% of these were observed just once. 25% to 30% of the sample rests with the top ten.

This clonotype was seen at least ten times. Its antigen is unknown. No quality values exist for individual bases; no much larger clone is one base distant. CDR1 and CDR2, looked up from the germline V gene, are MDHEN and SYDVKM. Measured from the cysteine to the phenylalanine, the CDR3 is 18 residues long. The kept DNA is CDR3 alone, 54 bases in frame from the first base. Trimming leaves V shorter by 6 bases and J shorter by 2 bases, with the junction holding 16 bases beyond the gene matches. Ophthalmopathy patients had moderately to severely active disease, Clinical Activity Score of at least 3, NOSPECS grade of at least 4, and duration under 3 months. Exclusion was applied to patients with uncontrolled infections, other autoimmune diseases, pregnancy or lactation. Diagnoses were established on the basis of clinical symptoms, serum thyroxine and TRAb, thyroid ultrasound, and orbital computed tomography. PBMCs were separated from roughly 9.6 ml of fresh peripheral blood using Ficoll-Paque density gradient centrifugation. Total RNA was extracted using Trizol reagent, and RNA quality was assessed on an Agilent 2100 Bioanalyzer.

Study-level results and caveats: No statistical method was used to set the sample size in advance, and investigators knew the group allocation. In cross-validation, a model built on a 13 V-J signature told ophthalmopathy apart from stable hyperthyroidism with over 85% sensitivity and around 84% specificity, and in testing the same model reached 80%/75%. Most expanded thyroid clonotypes (frequency above 0.001) were also found in blood, which suggests that blood repertoires may mirror thyroid immune responses. In validation, the model predicted progression to ophthalmopathy with 60% to 71% sensitivity and roughly 75% specificity, a median of roughly seven months before onset.

The rearranged segments are TRBV28 and TRBJ2-3, and 8 bases in between align with TRBD1. This receptor was identified in a woman in her twenties or thirties with Graves' ophthalmopathy. The sample was blood. The nucleotide sequence reads TGTGCCAGCAGCACCGGACAGGGTATCTTCCAACTCACAGATACGCAGTATTTT. It encodes CASSTGQGIFQLTDTQYF.